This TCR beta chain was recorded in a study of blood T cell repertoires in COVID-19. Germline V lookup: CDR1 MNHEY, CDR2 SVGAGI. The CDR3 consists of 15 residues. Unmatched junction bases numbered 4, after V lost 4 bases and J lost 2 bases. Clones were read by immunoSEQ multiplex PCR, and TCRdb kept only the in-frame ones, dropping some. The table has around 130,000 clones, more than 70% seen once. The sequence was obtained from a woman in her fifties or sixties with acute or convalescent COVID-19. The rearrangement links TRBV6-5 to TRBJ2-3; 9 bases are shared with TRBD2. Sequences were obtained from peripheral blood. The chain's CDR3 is CASSSAGGITDTQYF. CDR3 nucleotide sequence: TGTGCCAGCAGTTCTGCGGGAGGGATCACAGATACGCAGTATTTT.